The clone carrying this T cell receptor (beta chain) was observed many times. Its antigen is as yet unknown. A single record per CDR3 protein comes from TCRdb applying MiXCR to the reads. The data contain 680,000 or so distinct CDR3 sequences, 35% to 45% of them singletons. These data come from a study of T cell repertoires in cytomegalovirus infection. At the level of the study: Signatures in public TCR beta sequences pointed to both CMV infection and matching HLA type. Study-level findings and limits: Identification of carriers of CMV plus the relevant HLA was achieved through cumulative public TCR beta family frequency. Dominating the ex vivo response were HLA-C-restricted CMV-specific TCR beta clonotypes.

Material for sequencing was PBMCs. The sequence was collected from a human donor in good health (CMV status not recorded). Some clones in this sample may be carry-over from other donors' samples.

The CDR3 coding sequence is TGTGCCAGCAGTGAAAGGGGGTACGAGCAGTACTTC. It specifies CASSERGYEQYF. The rearrangement links TRBV6-1 to TRBJ2-7; TRBD1 might be the D (6 bases). The CDR3 runs to 12 residues. Germline CDR1 MNHNS, CDR2 SASEGT. Deletions cut 2 bases from V and 4 bases from J, with 6 bases between.